Below are 32 T cell receptor beta chains sequenced from a single sample in a study of cytomegalovirus exposure and HLA in healthy donors. Primers included in the PCR were 60 Vbeta and 13 Jbeta primers. Only in-frame clones appear in the TCRdb table, and some are missing; sequencing was by immunoSEQ multiplex PCR. The sample consists of about 31,000 clones, about 87% of them appearing once. The sample was PBMCs. The receptor set was obtained from a boy younger than 18 in good health and CMV-seronegative.

The chain recombines TRBV27 with TRBJ1-2; 7 bases agree with TRBD1. V gave up 5 bases and J gave up 2 bases; unmatched junction bases: 2. CDR3 size: 13 residues. Germline CDR1 is MNHEY and CDR2 is SMNVEV (reference sequence). CDR3 bases: TGTGCCAGCAGTCGACAGGGAAACTATGGCTACACCTTC. This translates into CASSRQGNYGYTF.

This clone showed up just once. This chain connects TRBV2 to TRBJ1-5, with D tentatively TRBD1 (5 bases). V was clipped by 8 bases and J by 4 bases, with 12 bases between them. The CDR3 has 13 amino acids. CDR1 and CDR2 (germline): SNHLY, FYNNEI. The CDR3 is CASLGGGNQPQHF. CDR3 bases: TGTGCCAGCCTGGGGGGAGGGAATCAGCCCCAGCATTTT.

V usage is TRBV4-1 and J usage is TRBJ2-7; TRBD1 matches at 8 bases. The CDR3 contains 14 residues. From germline, CDR1 is MGHRA and CDR2 YSYEKL. V gave up 1 base and J gave up 3 bases; unmatched junction bases: 2. The CDR3 sequence is CASSQVGQGYEQYF. The CDR3 DNA is TGCGCCAGCAGCCAAGTAGGACAGGGCTACGAGCAGTACTTC.

This sequence joins TRBV28 and TRBJ2-5, with D possibly TRBD2 on 6 matching bases. Germline V gene lookup returns CDR1 MDHEN and CDR2 SYDVKM. The V and J ends lost 6 bases and 1 base respectively, with 15 bases between them. This CDR3 has 15 residues. CDR3 region: CASRFPGDVQETQYF. CDR3 nucleotide sequence: TGTGCCAGCAGGTTCCCGGGGGACGTCCAAGAGACCCAGTACTTC.

CDR3: CASSYSGQIGGYTF. The CDR3 region has the DNA TGTGCCAGCAGTTACTCAGGACAGATTGGTGGCTACACCTTC. V gene TRBV6-5 combines with J gene TRBJ1-2; a weak D match, TRBD1 (6 bases). The CDR3 is 14 amino acids. V lost 0 bases and J lost 7, with 12 bases in between. Germline V gene lookup returns CDR1 MNHEY and CDR2 SVGAGI.

The chain carries TRBV28 and TRBJ2-5, with D possibly matching TRBD2 (5 bases). The closer fit of TRBJ2-7 to the DNA end suggests the J call may be wrong. CDR3 size: 14 residues. Germline loops: CDR1 MDHEN, CDR2 SYDVKM. The DNA for the CDR3 is TGTGCCAGCCGCCCGGGGTCCGGTACGTACGAGCAGTACTTC. Translating it yields CASRPGSGTYEQYF.

The chain joins TRBV30 to TRBJ1-4; D ambiguous. Trimming took off 7 bases at V and 6 bases at J, with 18 bases between the two ends. The CDR3 length is 14 residues. Germline V gene lookup returns CDR1 GTSNPN and CDR2 SVGIG (reference sequence). In nucleotides, the CDR3 is TGTGCCTCGCCTCGGGAGGTCGGGGATGAAAAACTGTTTTTT. This sequence encodes CASPREVGDEKLFF.

This clone was seen just once. The chain recombines TRBV5-1 with TRBJ2-6; D might be TRBD2 (6 bases). The CDR3 is made up of 16 amino acids. Per germline, CDR1 SGHRS and CDR2 YFSETQ. V shed 3 bases and J shed 1 base, with 11 bases lying between them. Here the CDR3 reads CASSSGGGSGANVLTF. DNA for the CDR3: TGCGCCAGCAGCTCAGGAGGAGGGTCTGGGGCCAACGTCCTGACTTTC.

This clone was observed once. V is TRBV7-6 and J is TRBJ2-3, with D perhaps matching TRBD2 (5 bases). Trimming shortened V by 5 bases and J by 5 bases, and 14 bases separated the two germline ends. The CDR3 spans 14 residues. Germline-derived CDR1 and CDR2 are SGHVS and FNYEAQ. CDR3: CASSTSGMVDTQYF. The CDR3 region has the DNA TGTGCCAGCAGCACCTCGGGGATGGTAGATACGCAGTATTTT.

The chain joins TRBV5-4 to TRBJ2-3; possible D gene TRBD2, 7 bases. This CDR3 spans 14 amino acids. V shed 2 bases and J shed 3 bases, with 10 bases lying between them. Germline V gives CDR1 SGHNT, CDR2 YYREEE (reference sequence). The CDR3 nucleotides are TGTGCCAGCAGCTTTGGGGGGGCAACAGATACGCAGTATTTT. This gives the protein CASSFGGATDTQYF.

This clone has a single count. The chain combines TRBV28 with TRBJ2-1, with D perhaps matching TRBD1 (6 bases). V lost 5 bases to trimming and J lost 3 bases, with 26 bases between them. Per the germline V gene, CDR1 is MDHEN and CDR2 is SYDVKM. The CDR3 runs 19 residues. CDR3 residues: CASSPGQRRASRNYNEQFF. The CDR3, as DNA: TGTGCCAGCAGTCCAGGACAGAGGAGAGCTAGCCGAAACTACAATGAGCAGTTCTTC.

This clone showed up just a few times. The rearrangement links TRBV4-1 to TRBJ1-5; a possible D gene is TRBD1 (6 bases). Trimming removed 3 bases at V and 3 bases at J, with 15 bases between. The CDR3 runs 16 residues. Per the germline V gene, CDR1 is MGHRA and CDR2 is YSYEKL. CDR3 loop: CASSHPGGGTNQPQHF. Written as DNA, the CDR3 is TGCGCCAGCAGCCACCCCGGGGGGGGCACCAATCAGCCCCAGCATTTT.

The V call is TRBV5-1, the J call TRBJ1-6; 8 nucleotides agree with TRBD1. V dropped 4 bases and J dropped 9; count of bases not matched to a gene: 6. CDR1 and CDR2 from the germline V gene are SGHRS and YFSETQ. The CDR3 length is 14 residues. This CDR3 is CASSRGQDPSPLHF. The CDR3 DNA reads as TGCGCCAGCAGCCGGGGACAGGACCCTTCACCCCTCCACTTT.

This chain uses TRBV12-5 with TRBJ1-3; 7 bases align to TRBD1. V gave up 5 bases and J gave up 0 bases; unmatched junction bases: 1. Germline assignment: CDR1 LGHNT and CDR2 FRNRAP. The CDR3 consists of 14 residues. The chain's CDR3 is CASGGTVSGNTIYF. The CDR3 bases are TGTGCTAGTGGTGGGACAGTCTCTGGAAACACCATATATTTT.

In DNA form, the CDR3 reads TGTGCCAGCAGTTTACAGGGAAACTCTGGAAACACCATATATTTT. Its translation: CASSLQGNSGNTIYF. The V gene is TRBV27, the J gene TRBJ1-3; D perhaps matches TRBD1 (5 bases). The germline V gene encodes CDR1 MNHEY and CDR2 SMNVEV (reference sequence). CDR3 size: 15 residues. V lost 2 bases and J lost 0, with 8 bases in between.

The chain carries TRBV7-8 and TRBJ2-5, with a weak D call TRBD2 (6 bases). V was pared by 5 bases and J by 5 bases, with 15 bases between. The V gene's germline CDR1 is SGHVS and CDR2 FQNEAQ. The CDR3 runs 14 residues. The CDR3 loop reads CASSLGGGVETQYF. In nucleotides, the CDR3 is TGTGCCAGCAGCCTCGGCGGCGGGGTCGAGACCCAGTACTTC.

The CDR3 DNA is TGTGCCAGCAGTGATCGGGCTAGCGGGGGGGCAAAAGAGACCCAGTACTTC. Protein sequence: CASSDRASGGAKETQYF. This chain links TRBV6-1 with TRBJ2-5; 12 bases align to TRBD2. The trim removed 3 bases at V and 3 bases at J, leaving 8 bases unmatched. CDR1 MNHNS and CDR2 SASEGT come from the germline V gene. This CDR3 comprises 17 residues.

CDR3 sequence reads: CASSLRDRGNYGYTF. CDR3 DNA: TGTGCCAGCAGCCTTCGGGACAGGGGGAACTATGGCTACACCTTC. The chain links TRBV7-2 to TRBJ1-2; 11 bases map to TRBD1. Looked up from germline, CDR1 is SGHTA and CDR2 is FQGNSA. This CDR3 spans 15 amino acids. V lost 5 bases, J lost 2 bases, and 4 bases stayed unmatched. Full variable domain (rest looked up from reference TRBV7-2 and TRBJ1-2): GAGVSQSPSNKVTEKGKDVELRCDPISGHTALYWYRQSLGQGLEFLIYFQGNSAPDKSGLPSDRFSAERTGGSVSTLTIQRTQQEDSAVYLCASSLRDRGNYGYTFGSGTRLTVV.

The chain employs TRBV9 and TRBJ2-2, with D possibly matching TRBD2 (6 bases). Looked up from germline, CDR1 is SGDLS and CDR2 is YYNGEE. The CDR3 sequence is 16 residues long. Deletions cut 1 base from V and 0 bases from J, with 10 bases between. The CDR3 DNA reads TGTGCCAGCAGCGTAATCTCGGGGGCGAACACCGGGGAGCTGTTTTTT. Translated: CASSVISGANTGELFF.

The chain links TRBV5-4 to TRBJ1-2; unclear D gene. The CDR3 has 14 residues. V lost 5 bases, J lost 3 bases, and 14 bases lay in between. Germline V CDR1 and CDR2: SGHNT, YYREEE (reference sequence). CDR3 region: CASRSAGSDYGYTF. The CDR3 DNA follows: TGTGCCAGCAGATCCGCGGGATCGGACTATGGCTACACCTTC. Full variable domain (rest looked up from reference TRBV5-4 and TRBJ1-2): ETGVTQSPTHLIKTRGQQVTLRCSSQSGHNTVSWYQQALGQGPQFIFQYYREEENGRGNFPPRFSGLQFPNYSSELNVNALELDDSALYLCASRSAGSDYGYTFGSGTRLTVV.

The chain has TRBV27 and TRBJ2-7, with 7 nucleotides matching TRBD1. With 7 bases clipped from V and 3 bases from J, the junction kept 12 bases outside the gene matches. The germline gives CDR1 MNHEY, CDR2 SMNVEV (reference sequence). This CDR3 has 15 amino acids. CDR3: CASMALQGTIYEQYF. The CDR3 region has the DNA TGTGCCAGCATGGCCCTACAGGGGACCATCTACGAGCAGTACTTC.

This clone was detected once. The chain carries TRBV20-1 and TRBJ2-7; D gene uncertain. The germline V and J ends were trimmed by 3 bases and 3 bases, with 6 bases remaining between them. The CDR3 contains 11 residues. Germline V gives CDR1 DFQATT, CDR2 SNEGSKA (reference sequence). The CDR3 coding sequence is TGCAGTGCTAGTCCGGGCTACGAGCAGTACTTC. It codes for CSASPGYEQYF.

The chain has TRBV23-1 and TRBJ2-5; possible D gene TRBD2, 5 bases. TRBV23-1 is an ORF for which the function is uncertain. Trimming pared 6 bases from V and 5 bases from J, leaving 19 bases between. CDR3 length: 15 amino acids. This chain's CDR3 is CASSHEEVNGETQYF. CDR3 nucleotide sequence: TGCGCCAGCAGCCACGAGGAGGTAAATGGGGAGACCCAGTACTTC.

The chain couples TRBV6-5 to TRBJ2-2; 8 positions match TRBD1. The V gene end was trimmed by 2 bases and the J gene end by 4 bases; junction bases not matched to a gene: 3. CDR1 MNHEY and CDR2 SVGAGI come from the germline V gene. CDR3 length: 15 residues. The CDR3 sequence: CASSYGTGLTGELFF. As DNA, the CDR3 is TGTGCCAGCAGTTACGGGACAGGTCTCACCGGGGAGCTGTTTTTT.

This clone occurred once. V gene TRBV5-4 combines with J gene TRBJ2-7, with 13 bases identical to TRBD2. This CDR3 has 16 amino acids. Trimming removed 3 bases from V and 3 bases from J; junction bases left unmatched: 6. Germline-derived CDR1 and CDR2 are SGHNT and YYREEE (reference sequence). The CDR3 protein is CASSSRTSGGLYEQYF. In nucleotides, the CDR3 is TGTGCCAGCAGCTCCCGGACTAGCGGGGGCCTCTACGAGCAGTACTTC.

This clone came up once. The V call is TRBV14, the J call TRBJ1-1; 8 bases are shared with TRBD1. CDR3 size: 14 residues. Germline V gene data show CDR1 as SGHDN and CDR2 as FVKESK. V shed 4 bases, J shed 11 bases, and the junction held 12 bases outside the gene matches. The CDR3 coding sequence is TGTGCCAGCAGCCTAAACCGGGACAGGAGCAGGGCTTTCTTT. It codes for CASSLNRDRSRAFF.

This chain uses TRBV27 with TRBJ2-1; 11 bases fit TRBD2. CDR3 length equals 14 residues. Germline assignment: CDR1 MNHEY and CDR2 SMNVEV (reference sequence). With V trimmed by 7 bases and J by 5 bases, 4 bases remained unmatched. The CDR3 DNA follows: TGTGCCAGCAAACCTAGCGGGGGGCACAATGAGCAGTTCTTC. Protein: CASKPSGGHNEQFF.

The chain links TRBV5-1 to TRBJ2-1; 10 bases are a match to TRBD2. The CDR3 totals 16 residues. Germline values: CDR1 SGHRS, CDR2 YFSETQ. V dropped 2 bases and J dropped 7; count of bases not matched to a gene: 9. CDR3 nucleotides: TGCGCCAGCAGCTTAGAAAAGCGGGGGGGAGGGAATGAGCAGTTCTTC. It encodes CASSLEKRGGGNEQFF.

This chain joins TRBV7-8 and TRBJ2-1; 8 bases are a match to TRBD2. The J segment lost 8 bases and the V segment lost 8 bases, leaving 8 bases of the junction unmatched. CDR1 is SGHVS, CDR2 FQNEAQ, per germline. The CDR3 has 13 residues. Here the CDR3 DNA reads TGTGCCAGCGGTCGGGGGGGCTCGGATGAGCAGTTCTTC. Amino acids: CASGRGGSDEQFF.

This rearrangement joins TRBV9 to TRBJ2-5; 11 bases map to TRBD1. J gave up 6 bases and V 3 bases, and 10 bases lay outside the gene matches. Germline V CDR1 and CDR2: SGDLS, YYNGEE. The CDR3 covers 16 residues. The CDR3 loop is CASSGTRGQGVKTQYF. As DNA, the CDR3 is TGTGCCAGCAGCGGTACACGGGGACAGGGGGTGAAGACCCAGTACTTC.

The chain joins TRBV13 to TRBJ2-3; 11 bases map to TRBD2. CDR3 size: 16 residues. Germline-derived CDR1 and CDR2 are PRHDT and FYEKMQ (reference sequence). V was pared by 5 bases and J by 3 bases, with 7 bases of the junction left unmatched. CDR3 loop: CASSPAGTSGTDTQYF. The CDR3 region has the DNA TGTGCCAGCAGCCCTGCCGGGACTAGCGGAACAGATACGCAGTATTTT.

J is TRBJ2-7 and V is TRBV27; no definite D call. Trimming removed 6 bases from V and 2 bases from J, with 14 bases in between. This CDR3 has 14 residues. The germline CDR1 and CDR2 sequences are MNHEY and SMNVEV (reference sequence). CDR3: CASSPFRQAYEQYF. CDR3 nucleotides: TGTGCCAGCAGCCCGTTTAGGCAGGCCTACGAGCAGTACTTC.